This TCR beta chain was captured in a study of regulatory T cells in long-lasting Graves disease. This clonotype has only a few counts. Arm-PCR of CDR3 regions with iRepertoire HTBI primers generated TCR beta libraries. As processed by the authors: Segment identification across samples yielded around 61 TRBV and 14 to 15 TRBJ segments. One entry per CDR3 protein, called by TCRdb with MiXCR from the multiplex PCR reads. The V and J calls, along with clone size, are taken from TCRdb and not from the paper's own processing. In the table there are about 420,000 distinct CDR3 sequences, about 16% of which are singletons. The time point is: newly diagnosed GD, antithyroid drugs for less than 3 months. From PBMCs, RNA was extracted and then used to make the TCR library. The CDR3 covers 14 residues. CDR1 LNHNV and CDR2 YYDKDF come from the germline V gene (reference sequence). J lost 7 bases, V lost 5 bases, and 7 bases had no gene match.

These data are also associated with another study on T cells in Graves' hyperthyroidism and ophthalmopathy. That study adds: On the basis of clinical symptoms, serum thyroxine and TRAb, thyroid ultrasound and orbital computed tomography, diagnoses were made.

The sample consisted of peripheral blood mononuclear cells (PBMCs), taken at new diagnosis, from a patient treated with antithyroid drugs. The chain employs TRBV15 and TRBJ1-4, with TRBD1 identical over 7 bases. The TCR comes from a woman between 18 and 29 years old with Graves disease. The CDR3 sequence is CATSWDRGGEKLFF. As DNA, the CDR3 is TGTGCCACCAGCTGGGACAGAGGGGGTGAAAAACTGTTTTTT.